The 19 T cell receptor beta chains below all came from one sample that was sequenced in a study of vaccination effects on CD4 cells after COVID-19. When around 10 days of culture had elapsed, CD4+ T cells were isolated. Antigen specificity for these receptors is unknown. TCRdb's copy holds only in-frame clones and misses some; the assay was immunoSEQ multiplex PCR. The table shows tens of thousands of clones, with approximately 73% occurring only once. Sequencing used CD4+ T cells from PBMCs cultured without peptide, obtained before COVID-19 vaccination. These TCRs come from a human donor who received a COVID-19 vaccine.

Only a few counts were recorded for this clone. V usage is TRBV30 and J usage is TRBJ1-1; no reliable D call. This CDR3 is built from 13 residues. V shed 0 bases and J shed 1 base, with 6 bases lying between them. Germline V gene sequence: CDR1 GTSNPN, CDR2 SVGIG (reference sequence). The CDR3 region has the DNA TGTGCCTGGAGTGTACAAGAGAACACTGAAGCTTTCTTT. It yields the protein CAWSVQENTEAFF.

This clone has more than one count but fewer than ten. The genes are TRBV5-4 and TRBJ2-2; D gene unclear. Between the trimmed V and J ends, which lost 0 bases and 2 bases, there was a span of 11 bases. The CDR3 contains 16 residues. Germline CDR1 and CDR2: SGHNT and YYREEE (reference sequence). Here the CDR3 DNA reads TGTGCCAGCAGCTTGGATCAGATTACTAACACCGGGGAGCTGTTTTTT. This gives the protein CASSLDQITNTGELFF. The full variable domain, with the rest looked up from reference TRBV5-4 and TRBJ2-2, is ETGVTQSPTHLIKTRGQQVTLRCSSQSGHNTVSWYQQALGQGPQFIFQYYREEENGRGNFPPRFSGLQFPNYSSELNVNALELDDSALYLCASSLDQITNTGELFFGEGSRLTVL.

This sequence joins TRBV5-1 and TRBJ1-2; D is ambiguous. Germline V gene lookup returns CDR1 SGHRS and CDR2 YFSETQ. The CDR3 consists of 14 residues. With 0 bases removed from V and 0 bases from J, the gap between germline ends came to 6 bases. CDR3 sequence reads: CASSLGNANYGYTF. The CDR3 coding sequence is TGCGCCAGCAGCTTGGGTAATGCTAACTATGGCTACACCTTC.

For this clone: At one end, the junction sequence differs from germline, possibly due to a read error. This chain connects TRBV7-2 to TRBJ1-2; D unresolved. The CDR3 runs 12 residues. CDR1 and CDR2 (germline): SGHTA, FQGNSA. This CDR3 is CASSLESGRSIF. The CDR3 DNA is TGTGCCAGCAGCTTAGAGAGTGGGAGAAGCATATTC.

V is TRBV7-2 and J is TRBJ2-1, with D perhaps being TRBD1 or TRBD2 (6 bases each). Trimming stripped 5 bases from V and 6 bases from J, with 17 bases between. This CDR3 comprises 15 residues. The V gene's germline CDR1 is SGHTA and CDR2 FQGNSA. The CDR3 here is CASSPKGGRVNEQFF. CDR3 sequence (DNA): TGTGCCAGCAGCCCCAAGGGGGGCAGGGTCAATGAGCAGTTCTTC.

The V call is TRBV7-2, the J call TRBJ2-1, with TRBD2 matching 10 bases. The CDR3 sequence is 12 residues long. Trimming at V came to 3 bases and at J to 15 bases, leaving 5 bases not matched to a gene. CDR1 and CDR2 from the germline V gene are SGHTA and FQGNSA. In nucleotides, the CDR3 is TGTGCCAGCAGCTTTAGCGGGGGGAAGGTGTTCTTC. Protein: CASSFSGGKVFF.

V gene TRBV24-1 combines with J gene TRBJ1-1; tentative D call: TRBD1 (5 bases). This CDR3 has 15 amino acids. The germline V and J ends were trimmed by 8 bases and 0 bases, with 15 bases remaining between them. Germline V CDR1 and CDR2: KGHDR, SFDVKD. The DNA of the CDR3 is TGTGCCACCAAGAAGAAGGCAGGGATGAACACTGAAGCTTTCTTT. This sequence encodes CATKKKAGMNTEAFF.

V gene TRBV10-1 combines with J gene TRBJ1-1; TRBD1 aligns across 10 bases. CDR3 length: 19 residues. Looked up from germline, CDR1 is WNHNN and CDR2 is SYGVQD (reference sequence). V trimming: 6 bases; J trimming: 0 bases; junction bases outside the gene matches: 16. The CDR3, as DNA: TGCGCCAGCAGCCGAATCCGAGACAGGGGGCTAAGGATGAACACTGAAGCTTTCTTT. It is translated as CASSRIRDRGLRMNTEAFF.

This clone was seen a few times. V usage is TRBV5-1 and J usage is TRBJ1-6; D gene unclear. The V end was cut by 1 base, the J end by 7 bases, with 6 bases between. This CDR3 comprises 13 residues. The germline gives CDR1 SGHRS, CDR2 YFSETQ. In DNA form, the CDR3 reads TGCGCCAGCAGCTTGTTCGAGAATTCACCCCTCCACTTT. Its protein is CASSLFENSPLHF.

This clone was found a few times. This sequence joins TRBV28 and TRBJ2-7, with TRBD2 as a possible D gene (5 bases). The CDR3 has 15 residues. V was trimmed by 5 bases and J by 2 bases, leaving 16 bases between them. Germline V gives CDR1 MDHEN, CDR2 SYDVKM. The CDR3 reads CASSPGGGGAYEQYF. CDR3 sequence (DNA): TGTGCCAGCAGTCCGGGTGGAGGAGGTGCCTACGAGCAGTACTTC.

The chain carries TRBV5-1 and TRBJ1-1, with TRBD1 as a possible D gene (5 bases). This CDR3 has 14 amino acids. Trimming left V 1 base short and J 7 bases short, with 14 bases between. Per germline, CDR1 SGHRS and CDR2 YFSETQ. The CDR3: CASSLFQGGGEAFF. CDR3 DNA sequence: TGCGCCAGCAGCTTGTTTCAGGGCGGGGGTGAAGCTTTCTTT.

The chain carries TRBV5-4 and TRBJ2-1, with TRBD1 as a possible D gene (6 bases). This CDR3 has 14 residues. The germline V gene encodes CDR1 SGHNT and CDR2 YYREEE (reference sequence). V lost 0 bases, J lost 8 bases, and 12 bases lay in between. CDR3 amino acids: CASSLDTGKDEQFF. The DNA for the CDR3 is TGTGCCAGCAGCTTGGACACAGGGAAGGATGAGCAGTTCTTC.

The chain combines TRBV20-1 with TRBJ2-7; no firm D call. Trimming removed 3 bases from V and 3 bases from J, with 6 bases in between. Germline loops: CDR1 DFQATT, CDR2 SNEGSKA (reference sequence). This CDR3 is built from 11 residues. The chain's CDR3 is CSARPGYEQYF. CDR3 bases: TGCAGTGCTAGGCCAGGCTACGAGCAGTACTTC.

The J gene is TRBJ2-3, the V gene TRBV4-1, with 7 bases identical to TRBD2. V was clipped by 3 bases and J by 0 bases; unmatched bases: 12. This CDR3 is 18 amino acids long. The germline gives CDR1 MGHRA, CDR2 YSYEKL. The CDR3 DNA reads as TGCGCCAGCAGCCATGGGAGGGCCCTTGGTATGAGCACAGATACGCAGTATTTT. This sequence encodes CASSHGRALGMSTDTQYF.

The gene calls are TRBV7-2 and TRBJ2-2, with 13 bases that match TRBD2. The CDR3 contains 16 residues. CDR1 SGHTA and CDR2 FQGNSA come from the germline V gene. After removal of 5 bases from V and 4 bases from J, the junction contained 4 bases not matched to a gene. The DNA of the CDR3 is TGTGCCAGCAGCCCCGGACTAGCGGGGGCCACCGGGGAGCTGTTTTTT. This sequence encodes CASSPGLAGATGELFF.

This clone has more than one count but fewer than ten. The genes are TRBV4-1 and TRBJ1-1; D is unclear. The CDR3 is made up of 17 amino acids. The germline CDR1 and CDR2 sequences are MGHRA and YSYEKL. Trimming took off 3 bases at V and 0 bases at J, with 17 bases between the two ends. CDR3 nucleotides: TGCGCCAGCAGCCACCCCTCCGGAAGGGCTTTGAACACTGAAGCTTTCTTT. Protein sequence: CASSHPSGRALNTEAFF.

The chain uses TRBV4-2 and TRBJ1-2; D possibly corresponds to TRBD1 (5 bases). V lost 1 base, J lost 4 bases, and 13 bases lay in between. From germline, CDR1 is LGHNA and CDR2 YNFKEQ. CDR3 length equals 15 residues. The CDR3 region has the DNA TGTGCCAGCAGCCAAGGCTCTGGGGGAATCTATGGCTACACCTTC. It encodes CASSQGSGGIYGYTF.

The rearrangement uses TRBV18 and TRBJ1-1, with D tentatively TRBD1 (6 bases). Between the trimmed V and J ends, which lost 2 bases and 5 bases, there was a span of 15 bases. Germline CDR1 reads KGHSH; CDR2 reads LQKENI. CDR3 length: 15 amino acids. CDR3 DNA sequence: TGTGCCAGCTCACCAACATTAAACCAGGGGACTGAAGCTTTCTTT. Residues: CASSPTLNQGTEAFF.

This clone was counted only a few times. The chain is built from TRBV6-1 and TRBJ1-5; 8 nucleotides line up with TRBD1. V was clipped by 4 bases and J by 2 bases; unmatched bases: 13. This CDR3 is 18 amino acids long. The germline CDR1 and CDR2 sequences are MNHNS and SASEGT. This chain's CDR3 is CASSGRGTGAGGNQPQHF. Here the CDR3 DNA reads TGTGCCAGCAGTGGGAGAGGGACAGGTGCCGGGGGCAATCAGCCCCAGCATTTT.